This T cell receptor (beta chain) was profiled in a study of human T cells and chemical hapten exposure. Looking at the study overall: Patches that contained 0.01% DPC were applied to the upper back and read at 6 days.

This clonotype was seen at least ten times. Its antigen is not identified. General observations from the study: The number of TCRs above 1 in 1000 frequency did not change after DPC sensitization. All donors were alopecia patients, so their immunity may differ from that of healthy people.

Noted time point: patch test 2, 6 weeks after DPC sensitization. Treatment: therapeutic diphenylcyclopropenone sensitization with weekly scalp DPC. At patch-test visits, sampling came before the patch test. TCRdb reprocessed the RACE reads via MiXCR and lists one record per CDR3 protein. Counted here are 73,000 or so distinct CDR3 sequences, 8.5% occurring once; the ten biggest clones make up 3% to 4.5%. CDR1 LGHNT and CDR2 FRNRAP come from the germline V gene. CDR3 length: 13 amino acids. The V gene lost 6 bases and the J gene lost 11 bases, with 19 bases spanning the gap. Sequencing used whole blood, obtained in connection with sensitization to the hapten diphenylcyclopropenone (DPC). This TCR derives from a woman between 45 and 65 years old with alopecia areata. Some clones in this sample may be carry-over from other donors' samples. This chain connects TRBV12-5 to TRBJ1-1, with D possibly matching TRBD1 (6 bases). In DNA form, the CDR3 reads TGTGCTAGTGGCCCATTTGACAGGCCGCGGGCTTTCTTT. Translation gives CASGPFDRPRAFF.